Each of the 23 T cell receptor beta chains below was sequenced from the same sample in a study of T cells expressing NK-cell markers. TCRdb reanalyzed the 5' RACE reads, giving one entry per CDR3 protein sequence and no DNA. Its table lists over 120,000 distinct CDR3 sequences. The material sequenced was blood T cells: a sorted CD56 or NKG2C T cell subset, CD4+ or CD8+ T cells, or bulk PBMC T cells (not recorded which). These receptors originate from a man younger than 35 in good health.

The CDR3 is CATTSDGYSYNEQFF. This chain joins TRBV15 and TRBJ2-1. Germline assignment: CDR1 LNHNV and CDR2 YYDKDF (reference sequence). The CDR3 runs to 15 residues.

The V call is TRBV19, the J call TRBJ2-1; TCRdb proposes TRBD1, but this gene call is untestable without DNA. This CDR3 is 13 amino acids long. Germline V CDR1 and CDR2: LNHDA, SQIVND (reference sequence). This CDR3 is CASSRGGNNEQFF.

This CDR3 is CASSFGQGTPGANVLTF. V gene TRBV5-1 combines with J gene TRBJ2-6; checking the TCRdb D call of TRBD1 is not possible without DNA. Per germline, CDR1 SGHRS and CDR2 YFSETQ. The CDR3 spans 17 residues.

The V call is TRBV12-3 or TRBV12-4, the J call TRBJ2-1; TCRdb outputs TRBD1, but without DNA this stays unchecked. The length of the CDR3 is 17 residues. CDR3 region: CASSPRETVRYYNEQFF.

The rearrangement joins TRBV5-5 to TRBJ2-5; TCRdb lists TRBD2, though no DNA is available to test this call. The CDR3 is 15 amino acids. The germline V gene has CDR1 SGHKS and CDR2 YYEKEE (reference sequence). The CDR3 spells CASSFLAANLETQYF. The full variable domain, completed using reference TRBV5-5 and TRBJ2-5, is DAGVTQSPTHLIKTRGQQVTLRCSPISGHKSVSWYQQVLGQGPQFIFQYYEKEERGRGNFPDRFSARQFPNYSSELNVNALLLGDSALYLCASSFLAANLETQYFGPGTRLLVL.

The genes are TRBV29-1 and TRBJ1-2; TCRdb proposes TRBD1, but this gene call is untestable without DNA. This CDR3 has 13 residues. Germline CDR1 and CDR2: SQVTM and ANQGSEA. CDR3 in amino acids: CSVGTGSNYGYTF.

The chain employs TRBV12-3 or TRBV12-4 and TRBJ2-7; TCRdb indicates TRBD1, and absent DNA this call remains unverified. CDR3 length: 13 amino acids. CDR3 sequence reads: CASGTDGRGEQYF.

The chain carries TRBV12-3 or TRBV12-4 and TRBJ1-5; the TCRdb D gene call, TRBD1, has no DNA to confirm it. The CDR3 totals 14 residues. CDR3: CASSRGGNNQPQHF.

The chain uses TRBV5-4 and TRBJ2-1; TCRdb proposes TRBD1, but this gene call is untestable without DNA. The CDR3 spans 15 residues. From germline, CDR1 is SGHNT and CDR2 YYREEE (reference sequence). CDR3: CASTNRGESYNEQFF.

The chain links TRBV27 to TRBJ2-3. The CDR3 totals 14 residues. Per germline, CDR1 MNHEY and CDR2 SMNVEV (reference sequence). CDR3 sequence reads: CASSSQPSTDTQYF.

J is TRBJ2-7 and V is TRBV4-3; TCRdb gives TRBD2 as the D gene, but with no DNA this cannot be confirmed. Germline V CDR1 and CDR2: LGHNA, YSLEER. The CDR3 has 14 amino acids. The CDR3 loop reads CASSRLGNSYEQYF.

V and J are TRBV5-4 and TRBJ1-6; TCRdb calls TRBD1, which cannot be checked without DNA. CDR1 SGHNT and CDR2 YYREEE come from the germline V gene (reference sequence). This CDR3 spans 15 amino acids. The CDR3: CASSSGTGGRSPLHF.

V gene TRBV5-1 combines with J gene TRBJ2-3. Germline CDR1 reads SGHRS; CDR2 reads YFSETQ. The CDR3 sequence is 15 residues long. The CDR3 loop is CASSSSISSTDTQYF.

This chain joins TRBV29-1 and TRBJ2-5; without DNA, the TCRdb call of TRBD1 cannot be checked. The V gene's germline CDR1 is SQVTM and CDR2 ANQGSEA. There are 11 residues in the CDR3. CDR3 in amino acids: CSVDPGATQYF.

The chain carries TRBV6-2 or TRBV6-3 and TRBJ2-7; absent DNA, TCRdb's TRBD1 call cannot be checked. CDR1 is MNHEY and CDR2 is SVGEGT in the germline V gene. This CDR3 contains 14 residues. The CDR3 is CARPPAGHYYEQYF.

J is TRBJ1-2 and V is TRBV5-1; as DNA is missing, the TRBD1 call by TCRdb cannot be tested. The CDR3 runs to 15 residues. CDR1 SGHRS and CDR2 YFSETQ come from the germline V gene. CDR3 sequence reads: CASSQERTGEYGYTF.

V gene TRBV7-2 combines with J gene TRBJ2-3. Germline loops: CDR1 SGHTA, CDR2 FQGNSA. This CDR3 has 13 residues. CDR3 amino acids: CASSLASTDTQYF.

V gene TRBV20-1 combines with J gene TRBJ2-1; lacking DNA, the TRBD2 call made by TCRdb goes unchecked. The CDR3 runs 15 residues. Looked up from germline, CDR1 is DFQATT and CDR2 is SNEGSKA (reference sequence). The CDR3 sequence: CSAIAGTSGYNEQFF.

CDR3 sequence reads: CASRAGADTQYF. The chain links TRBV11-3 to TRBJ2-3. There are 12 residues in the CDR3. Germline V gene sequence: CDR1 SGHNT, CDR2 YENEEA.

This chain links TRBV10-3 with TRBJ2-1. Looked up from germline, CDR1 is ENHRY and CDR2 is SYGVKD. The CDR3 is 13 amino acids. The CDR3 reads CALRTDSYNEQFF.

This chain connects TRBV5-4 to TRBJ2-1; TCRdb's D call, TRBD1, is unchecked because there is no DNA. CDR3 length: 19 residues. Germline V lookup: CDR1 SGHNT, CDR2 YYREEE (reference sequence). CDR3 protein: CASSLAATGPMSSYNEQFF.

V usage is TRBV11-3 and J usage is TRBJ2-5. Germline loops: CDR1 SGHNT, CDR2 YENEEA. The CDR3 totals 14 residues. CDR3 protein: CASSLLVTQETQYF.

The CDR3 spells CASSAIVEYNEQFF. V gene TRBV11-2 combines with J gene TRBJ2-1. Germline V gives CDR1 SGHAT, CDR2 FQNNGV. The CDR3 spans 14 residues.